Listed below are T cell receptor beta chains from one sample, sequenced in a study of blood T cell repertoires in COVID-19. Here immunoSEQ multiplex PCR was the method, and the copy in TCRdb shows in-frame clones only, minus some. The table records approximately 470,000 clones, 80% to 90% of them present only once. Sequenced input: peripheral blood. The receptors originated from a human donor in a cohort sampled during active COVID-19. Each CDR3 is given with its conserved first and last residue. A D gene is named only where the DNA matches it firmly. Size is stated for part of the rows, as once, few or many counts, or as a class when the clone is expanded.

v_gene	j_gene	abundance	d_gene	CDR3aa	CDR3nt
TRBV30	TRBJ2-1	NA	TRBD2	CARGLAGFDEQFF	TGTGCCCGGGGACTAGCGGGCTTCGATGAGCAGTTCTTC
TRBV6-6	TRBJ2-3	NA	NA	CASRDTGHPTDTQYF	TGTGCCAGCAGGGATACAGGGCACCCCACAGATACGCAGTATTTT
TRBV18	TRBJ2-5	NA	NA	CASSPDQGRETQYF	TGTGCCAGCTCGCCCGACCAGGGCAGAGAGACCCAGTACTTC
TRBV7-9	TRBJ2-7	once	TRBD1	CASSPPPSTGGHEQYF	TGTGCCAGCAGCCCACCCCCCTCGACAGGGGGTCACGAGCAGTACTTC
TRBV4-1	TRBJ1-2	NA	TRBD1	CASSQDLEGGHYGYTF	TGCGCCAGCAGCCAAGATCTCGAAGGGGGCCACTATGGCTACACCTTC
TRBV7-3	TRBJ2-3	once	TRBD1	CASSFQGQGASDTQYF	TGTGCCAGCAGCTTTCAGGGACAGGGGGCTTCAGATACGCAGTATTTT
TRBV27	TRBJ1-6	NA	NA	CASSLASGVNSPLHF	TGTGCCAGCAGTTTAGCTTCAGGGGTCAATTCACCCCTCCACTTT
TRBV10-3	TRBJ2-3	NA	NA	CAIRRATPTDTQYF	TGTGCCATCAGGCGTGCGACACCCACAGATACGCAGTATTTT
TRBV6-2/TRBV6-3	TRBJ1-1	NA	TRBD1	CASSSRTGKNTEAFF	TGTGCCAGCAGTTCCCGGACAGGGAAGAACACTGAAGCTTTCTTT
TRBV29-1	TRBJ1-5	NA	NA	CSVRDSMGNQPQHF	TGCAGCGTTAGGGACTCCATGGGCAATCAGCCCCAGCATTTT
TRBV5-6	TRBJ2-1	NA	TRBD2	CASSLFGGSSYNEQFF	TGTGCCAGCAGCTTGTTCGGCGGGAGCTCCTACAATGAGCAGTTCTTC
TRBV29-1	TRBJ2-2	once	NA	CSVGSLSSTGELFF	TGCAGCGTTGGAAGTCTGTCCAGCACCGGGGAGCTGTTTTTT
TRBV18	TRBJ1-1	NA	NA	CASSPIDSWATEAFF	TGTGCCAGCTCACCAATAGACAGTTGGGCGACTGAAGCTTTCTTT
TRBV3-1/TRBV3-2	TRBJ2-7	few	TRBD1	CASSQGQGSPYEQYF	TGTGCCAGCAGCCAAGGACAGGGGTCCCCCTACGAGCAGTACTTC
TRBV19	TRBJ2-4	NA	NA	CASNRVGDKNIQYF	TGTGCCAGTAATAGGGTAGGGGACAAAAACATTCAGTACTTC
TRBV5-1	TRBJ2-1	NA	TRBD2	CASSLAWTSGREGNEQFF	TGCGCCAGCAGCTTAGCGTGGACTAGCGGGAGGGAGGGCAATGAGCAGTTCTTC
TRBV2	TRBJ2-4	once	NA	CASSEALRLAKNIQYF	TGTGCCAGCAGTGAAGCGCTAAGACTAGCCAAAAACATTCAGTACTTC
TRBV7-9	TRBJ2-7	NA	NA	CASSLGQAGFYEQYF	TGTGCCAGCAGCTTAGGGCAGGCGGGTTTCTACGAGCAGTACTTC
TRBV11-2	TRBJ1-2	NA	NA	CASSLEGVGQGYTF	TGTGCCAGCAGCCTAGAAGGGGTGGGCCAGGGCTACACCTTC
TRBV19	TRBJ1-2	NA	TRBD1	CASRDRVLDYGYTF	TGTGCCAGTAGGGACAGGGTCCTTGACTATGGCTACACCTTC
TRBV7-2	TRBJ1-1	NA	TRBD1	CASSLASYGQGSTEAFF	TGTGCCAGCAGCTTAGCCTCTTATGGACAGGGATCCACTGAAGCTTTCTTT
TRBV7-2	TRBJ1-5	once	TRBD1	CASRPGGSNQPQHF	TGTGCCAGCAGACCAGGGGGCAGCAATCAGCCCCAGCATTTT
TRBV4-2	TRBJ2-4	NA	NA	CASSQDRGREGDIQYF	TGTGCCAGCAGCCAAGATAGAGGCAGGGAAGGGGACATTCAGTACTTC
TRBV29-1	TRBJ2-3	NA	TRBD2	CSVVLASSTDTQYF	TGCAGCGTTGTACTAGCGAGTAGCACAGATACGCAGTATTTT
TRBV4-1	TRBJ2-7	NA	TRBD2	CASSRILAEGTNYEQYF	TGCGCCAGCAGCCGGATTCTAGCGGAGGGAACCAACTACGAGCAGTACTTC
TRBV21-1	TRBJ1-2	NA	NA	CASSPDSANYGYTF	TGTGCCAGCAGCCCTGACTCAGCTAACTATGGCTACACCTTC
TRBV30	TRBJ2-1	NA	TRBD1	CAWSVNRGRIDEQFF	TGTGCCTGGAGTGTAAACAGGGGGCGGATTGATGAGCAGTTCTTC
TRBV5-1	TRBJ2-1	NA	TRBD2	CASSFGLGGRAGNEQFF	TGCGCCAGCAGCTTTGGCTTAGGCGGGAGGGCCGGGAATGAGCAGTTCTTC
TRBV30	TRBJ1-4	once	NA	CAWRAMGTEKLFF	TGTGCCTGGAGGGCCATGGGCACCGAAAAACTGTTTTTT
TRBV27	TRBJ2-7	NA	NA	CASSFAGNSYEQYF	TGTGCCAGCAGTTTTGCAGGGAACTCCTACGAGCAGTACTTC
TRBV2	TRBJ2-7	NA	NA	CASSSATGQLAYEQYF	TGTGCCAGCAGTAGCGCTACGGGACAACTAGCCTACGAGCAGTACTTC
TRBV24-1	TRBJ2-3	once	TRBD1	CATSDQGGQGPPGTQYF	TGTGCCACCAGTGATCAGGGGGGACAGGGGCCGCCAGGTACGCAGTATTTT
TRBV18	TRBJ2-3	NA	TRBD2	CASSTASGNTDTQYF	TGTGCCAGCTCAACCGCTAGCGGGAACACAGATACGCAGTATTTT
TRBV30	TRBJ1-1	NA	TRBD1	CAWRQQGVGTEAFF	TGTGCCTGGAGGCAGCAGGGGGTGGGCACTGAAGCTTTCTTT
TRBV30	TRBJ2-1	NA	NA	CAWSFGQGSYNEQFF	TGTGCCTGGAGTTTTGGTCAGGGGTCCTACAATGAGCAGTTCTTC
TRBV19	TRBJ1-2	NA	TRBD1	CASSASGGFNYGYTF	TGTGCCAGTAGTGCGTCAGGGGGTTTCAACTATGGCTACACCTTC
TRBV28	TRBJ2-5	NA	NA	CASSFQGSTKETQYF	TGTGCCAGCAGTTTTCAGGGAAGTACTAAAGAGACCCAGTACTTC
TRBV5-1	TRBJ2-5	NA	TRBD2	CASSLGGGSAGETQYF	TGCGCCAGCAGCTTGGGAGGCGGGAGCGCGGGGGAGACCCAGTACTTC
TRBV6-6	TRBJ1-1	once	TRBD1	CASSPPMFRDRWSNTEAFF	TGTGCCAGCAGTCCCCCCATGTTTCGGGACAGGTGGTCAAACACTGAAGCTTTCTTT
TRBV19	TRBJ1-1	NA	NA	CASLGEGRNTEAFF	TGTGCCAGCCTAGGGGAAGGGCGTAACACTGAAGCTTTCTTT
TRBV27	TRBJ1-1	NA	TRBD1	CASSSYRGFEAFF	TGTGCCAGCAGTTCCTACAGGGGGTTTGAAGCTTTCTTT
TRBV19	TRBJ1-5	NA	TRBD1	CASSSTTGAGNQPQHF	TGTGCCAGTAGTTCAACGACAGGGGCGGGCAATCAGCCCCAGCATTTT
TRBV27	TRBJ2-3	NA	NA	CASSVALSADTQYF	TGTGCCAGCTCGGTCGCTCTGAGTGCAGATACGCAGTATTTT
TRBV19	TRBJ2-1	NA	NA	CASSPQGRTAYNEQFF	TGTGCCAGTAGTCCTCAGGGTAGAACCGCCTACAATGAGCAGTTCTTC
TRBV27	TRBJ2-7	NA	TRBD1	CASSLSWDRTYEQYF	TGTGCCAGCAGTTTATCGTGGGACAGGACCTACGAGCAGTACTTC